One and the same sample provided the 28 T cell receptor beta chains below, sequenced in a study of control samples from healthy donors and cancer patients. Clones were sequenced by immunoSEQ multiplex PCR, and TCRdb holds only the in-frame ones, with some missing. The sample contains about 150,000 clones, just under 95% of which appear only once. The material sequenced was blood. These TCRs come from a woman aged 40 to 50 in good health.

The chain uses TRBV6-5 and TRBJ1-6; D is possibly TRBD1 (5 bases). The CDR3 runs 15 residues. Deletions cut 0 bases from V and 7 bases from J, with 10 bases between. Germline CDR1 and CDR2: MNHEY and SVGAGI. CDR3 nucleotides: TGTGCCAGCAGTTACTCGGGGGACGGAAATTCACCCCTCCACTTT. This codes for CASSYSGDGNSPLHF.

The genes are TRBV14 and TRBJ2-1, with 8 bases identical to TRBD2. Trimming removed 5 bases from V and 6 bases from J; junction bases left unmatched: 15. The V gene's germline CDR1 is SGHDN and CDR2 FVKESK. The CDR3 length is 17 residues. Here the CDR3 DNA reads TGTGCCAGCAGCTTCCCTGTGGGTAGCGGGGAGTCCAATGAGCAGTTCTTC. Its translation: CASSFPVGSGESNEQFF.

The J gene is TRBJ1-6, the V gene TRBV11-3, with D unresolved. The CDR3 loop spans 13 amino acids. Trimming left V 0 bases short and J 12 bases short, with 9 bases between. CDR1 and CDR2 (germline): SGHNT, YENEEA. Here the CDR3 DNA reads TGTGCCAGCAGCTTAGACTCTACTCAACCCCTCCACTTT. As protein: CASSLDSTQPLHF.

This chain links TRBV29-1 with TRBJ2-1; 11 bases map to TRBD1. The V segment lost 3 bases and the J segment 3 bases; nucleotides outside the gene matches: 1. This CDR3 is 14 amino acids long. Germline loops: CDR1 SQVTM, CDR2 ANQGSEA. CDR3 amino acids: CSVEGTGGYNEQFF. CDR3 nucleotides: TGCAGCGTTGAGGGGACAGGGGGCTACAATGAGCAGTTCTTC.

The V gene is TRBV5-1, the J gene TRBJ2-7; 7 nucleotides line up with TRBD1. This CDR3 has 15 amino acids. The germline gives CDR1 SGHRS, CDR2 YFSETQ. Trimming took 0 bases from V and 2 from J; bases not matched to a gene: 5. The CDR3 here is CASSLAGTETYEQYF. CDR3 in DNA: TGCGCCAGCAGCTTGGCCGGGACAGAGACCTACGAGCAGTACTTC.

In nucleotides, the CDR3 is TGTGCCAGCAGCTTTAGCGGTGGGTATGGCTACACCTTC. It is translated as CASSFSGGYGYTF. The rearrangement links TRBV7-8 to TRBJ1-2; no definite D call. The V end lost 3 bases, the J end lost 5 bases, and 10 bases lay between the germline ends. CDR3 length: 13 amino acids. Germline V lookup: CDR1 SGHVS, CDR2 FQNEAQ.

The genes are TRBV7-2 and TRBJ2-3; D remains unclear. CDR3 size: 12 residues. The germline V and J ends were trimmed by 5 bases and 2 bases, with 5 bases remaining between them. CDR1 and CDR2 (germline): SGHTA, FQGNSA. In DNA form, the CDR3 reads TGTGCCAGCAGCGGAACCACAGATACGCAGTATTTT. Amino acids: CASSGTTDTQYF.

V gene TRBV30 combines with J gene TRBJ2-1; 14 bases are shared with TRBD2. This CDR3 has 18 amino acids. J gave up 1 base and V 3 bases, and 8 bases lay outside the gene matches. The V gene's germline CDR1 is GTSNPN and CDR2 SVGIG (reference sequence). The CDR3 DNA sequence: TGTGCCTGGAGAGCCGGGACTAGCGGGAGCTTTTCCTACAATGAGCAGTTCTTC. Translated, it gives CAWRAGTSGSFSYNEQFF.

The chain couples TRBV9 to TRBJ1-1, with a tentative D call TRBD1 (6 bases). The CDR3 extends over 13 amino acids. V lost 0 bases, J lost 5 bases, and 8 bases lay in between. From germline, CDR1 is SGDLS and CDR2 YYNGEE. The CDR3 reads CASSVARGTEAFF. The CDR3, as DNA: TGTGCCAGCAGCGTAGCTAGGGGGACTGAAGCTTTCTTT.

V and J are TRBV19 and TRBJ1-1, with D maybe TRBD1 (5 bases). Germline CDR1 and CDR2: LNHDA and SQIVND (reference sequence). The CDR3 covers 15 residues. The ends were cut back, 5 bases at V and 6 bases at J, with 19 bases in the middle. DNA of the CDR3: TGTGCCAGTAGTCCACGACAGCTTAAGATCGCTGAAGCTTTCTTT. Its translation: CASSPRQLKIAEAFF.

The chain uses TRBV19 and TRBJ2-2, with D possibly TRBD1 on 5 matching bases. Deletions cut 2 bases from V and 4 bases from J, with 11 bases between. The CDR3 is 15 residues long. Germline V lookup: CDR1 LNHDA, CDR2 SQIVND (reference sequence). The CDR3 DNA follows: TGTGCCAGTAGTATATCGTACAGGAGCACCGGGGAGCTGTTTTTT. Translation: CASSISYRSTGELFF. Together with reference TRBV19 and TRBJ2-2, the CDR3 gives the full variable domain: DGGITQSPKYLFRKEGQNVTLSCEQNLNHDAMYWYRQDPGQGLRLIYYSQIVNDFQKGDIAEGYSVSREKKESFPLTVTSAQKNPTAFYLCASSISYRSTGELFFGEGSRLTVL.

This chain uses TRBV3-1 (or the pseudogene TRBV3-2) with TRBJ1-1, with D possibly TRBD1 on 5 matching bases. CDR1 is LGHDT, CDR2 YNNKEL, per germline (reference sequence). V was trimmed by 3 bases and J by 5 bases, leaving 7 bases between them. The CDR3 runs to 12 residues. For the CDR3, the DNA is TGTGCCAGCAGCCATGGGGGGACTGAAGCTTTCTTT. This translates into CASSHGGTEAFF.

V is TRBV20-1 and J is TRBJ2-5; D not certain. CDR1 and CDR2 (germline): DFQATT, SNEGSKA (reference sequence). Trimming took off 3 bases at V and 0 bases at J, with 5 bases between the two ends. There are 12 residues in the CDR3. CDR3 nucleotide sequence: TGCAGTGCTAGTCAGTACCAAGAGACCCAGTACTTC. As protein: CSASQYQETQYF.

The rearrangement uses TRBV25-1 and TRBJ2-7; D is uncertain. V was clipped by 1 base and J by 0 bases, with 10 bases between them. This CDR3 is built from 15 residues. CDR1 is MGHDK, CDR2 SYGVNS, per germline. The CDR3 spells CASSESLRASYEQYF. CDR3 DNA sequence: TGTGCCAGCAGTGAATCGCTCCGTGCCTCCTACGAGCAGTACTTC.

The rearrangement uses TRBV4-1 and TRBJ2-5, with no clear D. The CDR3 runs to 12 residues. The germline CDR1 and CDR2 sequences are MGHRA and YSYEKL. Trimming shortened V by 5 bases and J by 0 bases, and 4 bases separated the two germline ends. CDR3 residues: CASSGHQETQYF. Written as DNA, the CDR3 is TGCGCCAGCAGCGGCCACCAAGAGACCCAGTACTTC.

The rearrangement links TRBV10-3 to TRBJ1-5; D remains ambiguous. This CDR3 comprises 16 residues. The ends were cut back, 2 bases at V and 3 bases at J, with 14 bases in the middle. The germline V gene has CDR1 ENHRY and CDR2 SYGVKD. CDR3 loop: CAISERHRGANQPQHF. The CDR3 DNA reads as TGTGCCATCAGTGAGCGACACCGGGGTGCCAATCAGCCCCAGCATTTT.

The J gene is TRBJ1-6, the V gene TRBV27; D gene uncertain. Germline assignment: CDR1 MNHEY and CDR2 SMNVEV (reference sequence). V was cut by 5 bases and J by 7 bases, with 9 bases left in between. The CDR3 has 13 residues. CDR3 loop: CASSLSLNSPLHF. CDR3 DNA: TGTGCCAGCAGTCTAAGCTTGAATTCACCCCTCCACTTT.

This clone was counted between two and nine times. The chain couples TRBV28 to TRBJ1-5; the D gene is possibly TRBD1 (6 bases). From germline, CDR1 is MDHEN and CDR2 SYDVKM. V lost 6 bases to trimming and J lost 6 bases, with 12 bases between them. The CDR3 has 13 residues. This CDR3 is CASSLTGFQPQHF. The DNA of the CDR3 is TGTGCCAGCAGCCTAACAGGGTTTCAGCCCCAGCATTTT.

The V and J genes are TRBV7-8 and TRBJ1-1; 7 positions agree with TRBD1. V dropped 5 bases and J dropped 0; count of bases not matched to a gene: 3. CDR1 is SGHVS and CDR2 is FQNEAQ in the germline V gene. The CDR3 length is 14 residues. The CDR3 DNA is TGTGCCAGCAGCAAGGGGACAGTGAACACTGAAGCTTTCTTT. Translating gives CASSKGTVNTEAFF.

The chain employs TRBV9 and TRBJ1-4; TRBD1 agrees at 10 bases. Germline V lookup: CDR1 SGDLS, CDR2 YYNGEE. Trimming at V came to 0 bases and at J to 8 bases, leaving 4 bases not matched to a gene. CDR3 length: 15 amino acids. The CDR3 region has the DNA TGTGCCAGCAGCGTAGCCGGGACAGGGGTAGAAAAACTGTTTTTT. As protein: CASSVAGTGVEKLFF. Full variable domain (outside the CDR3, taken from reference TRBV9 and TRBJ1-4): DSGVTQTPKHLITATGQRVTLRCSPRSGDLSVYWYQQSLDQGLQFLIQYYNGEERAKGNILERFSAQQFPDLHSELNLSSLELGDSALYFCASSVAGTGVEKLFFGSGTQLSVL.

This sequence joins TRBV18 and TRBJ2-1, with D perhaps matching TRBD2 (6 bases). The V gene lost 4 bases and the J gene lost 4 bases, with 14 bases spanning the gap. CDR1 is KGHSH, CDR2 LQKENI, per germline. The CDR3 extends over 15 amino acids. The CDR3 DNA reads as TGTGCCAGCTCACGGCGGGGATCACAGTACAATGAGCAGTTCTTC. Its protein product is CASSRRGSQYNEQFF.

The rearrangement uses TRBV19 and TRBJ1-2; TRBD1 aligns across 9 bases. V trimming: 3 bases; J trimming: 4 bases; junction bases outside the gene matches: 9. The germline V gene encodes CDR1 LNHDA and CDR2 SQIVND (reference sequence). The CDR3 is 16 residues long. The CDR3 bases are TGTGCCAGTAGTATCCCGGGACAGGGATTAAGCTATGGCTACACCTTC. Its translation: CASSIPGQGLSYGYTF.

The chain links TRBV21-1 to TRBJ2-5; the DNA was not used to check the table's D call, TRBD2. TRBV21-1 constitutes a pseudogene. This CDR3 has 17 amino acids. CDR3 protein: CASSKPLAGVFGETQYF. Here the CDR3 DNA reads TGTGCCAGCAGCAAACCACTAGCGGGAGTATTTGGAGAGACCCAGTACTTC.

The chain links TRBV5-1 to TRBJ1-2; the D is unclear. Deletions cut 0 bases from V and 4 bases from J, with 13 bases between. The germline V gene has CDR1 SGHRS and CDR2 YFSETQ. The CDR3 consists of 15 residues. CDR3 sequence reads: CASSLVAGAGYGYTF. For the CDR3, the DNA is TGCGCCAGCAGCTTGGTGGCGGGCGCGGGCTATGGCTACACCTTC.

CDR3 in amino acids: CASRGYRGQSYGYTF. DNA for the CDR3: TGTGCCAGCAGGGGATACAGGGGGCAATCGTATGGCTACACCTTC. The chain carries TRBV28 and TRBJ1-2; TRBD1 matches at 9 bases. V lost 6 bases to trimming and J lost 5 bases; unmatched junction nucleotides: 10. CDR1 and CDR2 from the germline V gene are MDHEN and SYDVKM. The CDR3 totals 15 residues.

This chain connects TRBV27 to TRBJ2-3, with TRBD1 as a possible D gene (5 bases). The germline V gene has CDR1 MNHEY and CDR2 SMNVEV (reference sequence). This CDR3 has 16 residues. V lost 2 bases to trimming and J lost 4 bases, with 16 bases between them. The DNA for the CDR3 is TGTGCCAGCAGTTTAGTTTTGGGGCAGGGTTCAGATACGCAGTATTTT. Translated, it gives CASSLVLGQGSDTQYF.

A single count supports this clone. The chain carries TRBV4-3 and TRBJ1-2, with 9 bases aligning to TRBD1. Trimming cost V 3 bases and J 3 bases; bases outside gene matches: 5. Germline CDR1 LGHNA, CDR2 YSLEER. The CDR3 contains 15 residues. The CDR3 spells CASSQSDRGDYGYTF. DNA for the CDR3: TGCGCCAGCAGCCAGTCAGACAGGGGGGACTATGGCTACACCTTC.

The CDR3 region is CASSPGPGGSGNTIYF. The CDR3 bases are TGTGCCAGCTCACCCGGGCCAGGGGGCTCTGGAAACACCATATATTTT. The chain recombines TRBV18 with TRBJ1-3; 7 bases map to TRBD1. The ends lost 3 bases at V and 0 bases at J; junction bases unmatched: 5. The CDR3 sequence is 16 residues long. The V gene's germline CDR1 is KGHSH and CDR2 LQKENI.